The 20 T cell receptor beta chains given below trace back to one sample, sequenced in a study of vaccination effects on CD4 cells after COVID-19. Their recognized antigens are unknown. Antigen-specific CD4+ T cells were first expanded with viral peptide pools by the ViraFEST assay and only then sequenced. Researchers isolated CD4+ T cells once around 11 days of culture had elapsed. Each vaccine recipient was nucleocapsid antibody negative and had no prior SARS-CoV-2 infection. TCRdb keeps only in-frame clones here, not all; method: immunoSEQ multiplex PCR. The sample records 25,000 or so clones, roughly 73% being singletons. The sequencing used CD4+ T cells from PBMCs cultured with HCoV-NL63 spike peptides, collected before COVID-19 vaccination. These receptors all come from a human donor who received a COVID-19 vaccine.

The CDR3 sequence is CSVAGQLNTEAFF. DNA of the CDR3: TGCAGCGTTGCGGGCCAGTTGAACACTGAAGCTTTCTTT. The V call is TRBV29-1, the J call TRBJ1-1, with unresolved D. Trimming pared 4 bases from V and 0 bases from J, leaving 9 bases between. CDR1 SQVTM and CDR2 ANQGSEA come from the germline V gene. This CDR3 is 13 amino acids long.

This clone was observed a single time. The rearrangement joins TRBV20-1 to TRBJ1-1; D perhaps matches TRBD1 (6 bases). The CDR3 contains 11 residues. The germline V gene encodes CDR1 DFQATT and CDR2 SNEGSKA (reference sequence). The V gene lost 6 bases and the J gene lost 10 bases, with 15 bases spanning the gap. CDR3 amino acids: CSARGAPGAFF. As DNA, the CDR3 is TGCAGTGCGAGGGGGGCCCCCGGAGCTTTCTTT.

This chain connects TRBV4-1 to TRBJ2-1, with a tentative D call TRBD1 (6 bases). The CDR3 extends over 15 amino acids. Germline CDR1 reads MGHRA; CDR2 reads YSYEKL. Trimming removed 4 bases at V and 3 bases at J, with 13 bases between. This chain's CDR3 is CASSPGAGDYNEQFF. The CDR3 nucleotides are TGCGCCAGCAGCCCAGGGGCAGGGGACTACAATGAGCAGTTCTTC.

The chain uses TRBV11-2 and TRBJ2-5; 9 bases match TRBD2. Germline CDR1 is SGHAT and CDR2 is FQNNGV. This CDR3 contains 15 residues. The V segment lost 6 bases and the J segment 3 bases; nucleotides outside the gene matches: 8. The CDR3 loop is CASSPGAGGKETQYF. Written as DNA, the CDR3 is TGTGCCAGCAGTCCCGGGGCGGGGGGGAAAGAGACCCAGTACTTC.

The V gene is TRBV7-8, the J gene TRBJ2-1; D may be TRBD1 or TRBD2 (5 bases each). The CDR3 length is 14 residues. CDR1 is SGHVS and CDR2 is FQNEAQ in the germline V gene. Trimming cost V 2 bases and J 5 bases, with 10 bases left between them. DNA of the CDR3: TGTGCCAGCAGCTTAAGGGGAGCGGACAATGAGCAGTTCTTC. Translation: CASSLRGADNEQFF.

In its sample, this clone was seen a few times. The chain combines TRBV15 with TRBJ1-1; D is unresolved. The CDR3 has 14 amino acids. Germline CDR1 reads LNHNV; CDR2 reads YYDKDF (reference sequence). V dropped 3 bases and J dropped 0 bases, with 8 bases sitting between them. The CDR3 region is CATSRGFMNTEAFF. The CDR3 nucleotides are TGTGCCACCAGCAGGGGTTTCATGAACACTGAAGCTTTCTTT. The variable domain in full, completed from reference TRBV15 and TRBJ1-1, reads DAMVIQNPRYQVTQFGKPVTLSCSQTLNHNVMYWYQQKSSQAPKLLFHYYDKDFNNEADTPDNFQSRRPNTSFCFLDIRSPGLGDTAMYLCATSRGFMNTEAFFGQGTRLTVV.

Judged by abundance, this clone is medium-sized (0.01 to 0.1%). The chain carries TRBV27 and TRBJ1-2, with TRBD1 as a possible D gene (5 bases). This CDR3 comprises 15 residues. The germline V gene has CDR1 MNHEY and CDR2 SMNVEV (reference sequence). The V end was cut by 5 bases, the J end by 4 bases, with 17 bases between. Here the CDR3 DNA reads TGTGCCAGCAGTCCCGCCTTCGGGACGGCCTATGGCTACACCTTC. Residues: CASSPAFGTAYGYTF.

The chain uses TRBV19 and TRBJ2-5; D possibly uses TRBD1 or TRBD2 (5 bases each). CDR1 LNHDA and CDR2 SQIVND come from the germline V gene (reference sequence). The CDR3 contains 14 residues. Between the trimmed V and J ends, which lost 6 bases and 7 bases, there was a span of 18 bases. The CDR3 nucleotides are TGTGCCAGTAGCCCCGGGACGGCAGTGGGGACCCAGTACTTC. Protein product: CASSPGTAVGTQYF.

In its sample, this clone was seen many times. The rearrangement links TRBV7-9 to TRBJ2-1, with 9 bases aligning to TRBD2. This CDR3 spans 16 amino acids. Germline assignment: CDR1 SEHNR and CDR2 FQNEAQ (reference sequence). V was clipped by 5 bases and J by 6 bases; unmatched bases: 11. CDR3 coding DNA: TGTGCCAGCAGCCCGAGAAGCGCGGGAGGGGGCAATGAGCAGTTCTTC. Translation: CASSPRSAGGGNEQFF.

The gene calls are TRBV7-8 and TRBJ1-5; 8 bases are shared with TRBD1. This CDR3 has 15 amino acids. V lost 1 base, J lost 3 bases, and 2 bases stayed unmatched. Germline V lookup: CDR1 SGHVS, CDR2 FQNEAQ. The CDR3 DNA sequence: TGTGCCAGCAGCTTAGGGCAGGGGGCCAATCAGCCCCAGCATTTT. Its translation: CASSLGQGANQPQHF. Full variable domain (remainder filled in from reference TRBV7-8 and TRBJ1-5): GAGVSQSPRYKVAKRGQDVALRCDPISGHVSLFWYQQALGQGPEFLTYFQNEAQLDKSGLPSDRFFAERPEGSVSTLKIQRTQQEDSAVYLCASSLGQGANQPQHFGDGTRLSIL.

J is TRBJ2-1 and V is TRBV7-2; 10 bases fit TRBD2. In germline, CDR1 is SGHTA, CDR2 FQGNSA. Trimming cost V 5 bases and J 2 bases; bases outside gene matches: 3. This CDR3 is 15 amino acids long. The CDR3 sequence is CASSLSGRTYNEQFF. The CDR3 bases are TGTGCCAGCAGCCTTAGCGGGAGGACCTACAATGAGCAGTTCTTC. The variable domain in full, completed from reference TRBV7-2 and TRBJ2-1, reads GAGVSQSPSNKVTEKGKDVELRCDPISGHTALYWYRQSLGQGLEFLIYFQGNSAPDKSGLPSDRFSAERTGGSVSTLTIQRTQQEDSAVYLCASSLSGRTYNEQFFGPGTRLTVL.

J is TRBJ2-2 and V is TRBV9, with 7 bases identical to TRBD1. The length of the CDR3 is 15 residues. The J segment lost 1 base and the V segment lost 4 bases, leaving 4 bases of the junction unmatched. The V gene's germline CDR1 is SGDLS and CDR2 YYNGEE. The CDR3 DNA follows: TGTGCCAGCAGCCCTCGACAGGGGAACACCGGGGAGCTGTTTTTT. Amino acids: CASSPRQGNTGELFF.

The V gene is TRBV6-1, the J gene TRBJ1-5, with 7 bases matching TRBD1. Germline V gives CDR1 MNHNS, CDR2 SASEGT. CDR3 size: 16 residues. Trimming removed 4 bases from V and 7 bases from J; junction bases left unmatched: 13. The CDR3 DNA is TGTGCCAGCAGTGCCCAGACAGGGCCGCACGGCCAGCCCCAGCATTTT. Translation gives CASSAQTGPHGQPQHF.

J is TRBJ2-3 and V is TRBV7-2, with no clear D. Germline V lookup: CDR1 SGHTA, CDR2 FQGNSA. V was trimmed by 2 bases and J by 0 bases, leaving 6 bases between them. The CDR3 is made up of 14 amino acids. DNA of the CDR3: TGTGCCAGCAGCTTAATTGCGAGCACAGATACGCAGTATTTT. Amino acids: CASSLIASTDTQYF. The full variable domain, its missing parts supplied by reference TRBV7-2 and TRBJ2-3, is GAGVSQSPSNKVTEKGKDVELRCDPISGHTALYWYRQSLGQGLEFLIYFQGNSAPDKSGLPSDRFSAERTGGSVSTLTIQRTQQEDSAVYLCASSLIASTDTQYFGPGTRLTVL.

This clone was counted only a few times. This sequence joins TRBV4-3 and TRBJ2-5; TRBD1 matches 9 bases. Germline CDR1 and CDR2: LGHNA and YSLEER. V lost 4 bases and J lost 4; bases outside the gene matches: 4. The CDR3 contains 14 residues. CDR3 sequence: CASSPDRGRETQYF. DNA of the CDR3: TGCGCCAGCAGCCCTGACAGGGGGAGAGAGACCCAGTACTTC.

This clone was seen a handful of times. The V and J genes are TRBV7-2 and TRBJ2-7, with D possibly being TRBD2 (6 bases). V shed 5 bases and J shed 4 bases, with 24 bases lying between them. CDR3 length: 17 amino acids. Germline values: CDR1 SGHTA, CDR2 FQGNSA. This CDR3 reads CASSLRQPGLKPYEQYF. The CDR3, as DNA: TGTGCCAGCAGCCTACGCCAACCGGGACTCAAACCTTACGAGCAGTACTTC.

The table lists this clone with a count of one. The V and J genes are TRBV4-1 and TRBJ2-3; 10 positions agree with TRBD2. CDR3 length equals 15 residues. Germline V gene sequence: CDR1 MGHRA, CDR2 YSYEKL. Losses at the gene ends were 2 bases for V and 1 base for J; bases not matched to a gene: 0. CDR3 amino acids: CASSQLAGGTDTQYF. In DNA, the CDR3 is TGCGCCAGCAGCCAACTAGCGGGGGGCACAGATACGCAGTATTTT.

The chain uses TRBV18 and TRBJ1-4; D is ambiguous. This CDR3 has 16 amino acids. V was pared by 3 bases and J by 0 bases, with 11 bases between. In germline, CDR1 is KGHSH, CDR2 LQKENI. Here the CDR3 reads CASSPTNPATNEKLFF. CDR3 DNA sequence: TGTGCCAGCTCACCCACAAACCCGGCAACTAATGAAAAACTGTTTTTT.

V gene TRBV7-3 combines with J gene TRBJ2-7; no clear D gene. Germline lookup yields CDR1 SGHTA and CDR2 FQGTGA. This CDR3 contains 11 residues. Trimming stripped 0 bases from V and 5 bases from J, with 2 bases between. CDR3 in amino acids: CASSLTDEQYF. The CDR3 nucleotides are TGTGCCAGCAGCTTAACCGACGAGCAGTACTTC.

In its sample, this clone was seen a few times. The chain joins TRBV11-2 to TRBJ1-1, with D maybe TRBD1 (5 bases). Germline V gives CDR1 SGHAT, CDR2 FQNNGV. The V and J ends lost 0 bases and 4 bases respectively, with 9 bases between them. This CDR3 has 14 residues. DNA of the CDR3: TGTGCCAGCAGCTTAGACCCAGGGACCACTGAAGCTTTCTTT. It codes for CASSLDPGTTEAFF.